This T cell receptor (beta chain) comes out of a study of T-cell reconstitution after alpha-beta-depleted transplantation in children. The CDR3 consists of 17 residues. CDR1 and CDR2 from the germline V gene are LNHNV and YYDKDF (reference sequence). Trimming took 5 bases from V and 1 from J, leaving 18 bases between them. Preparation of the TCRbeta library involved a method that used unique molecular identifiers. TCRdb reanalysed the PCR reads using MiXCR and keeps one entry per CDR3 protein. This sample has hundreds of thousands of distinct CDR3 sequences, with roughly 13% found just once. This chain links TRBV15 with TRBJ1-5; tentative D call: TRBD1 (5 bases). The TCR was taken from a male patient younger than 18 who had a stem cell transplant for acute myeloid leukemia, so the T cells may come from the graft donor. Sequencing used PBMCs, mostly from graft donor cells, obtained 360 days after TCRalphabeta/CD19-depleted stem cell transplant. The CDR3 region is CATSLPMTRGSNQPQHF. The CDR3 region has the DNA TGTGCCACCAGCCTGCCAATGACTCGGGGGAGCAATCAGCCCCAGCATTTT.